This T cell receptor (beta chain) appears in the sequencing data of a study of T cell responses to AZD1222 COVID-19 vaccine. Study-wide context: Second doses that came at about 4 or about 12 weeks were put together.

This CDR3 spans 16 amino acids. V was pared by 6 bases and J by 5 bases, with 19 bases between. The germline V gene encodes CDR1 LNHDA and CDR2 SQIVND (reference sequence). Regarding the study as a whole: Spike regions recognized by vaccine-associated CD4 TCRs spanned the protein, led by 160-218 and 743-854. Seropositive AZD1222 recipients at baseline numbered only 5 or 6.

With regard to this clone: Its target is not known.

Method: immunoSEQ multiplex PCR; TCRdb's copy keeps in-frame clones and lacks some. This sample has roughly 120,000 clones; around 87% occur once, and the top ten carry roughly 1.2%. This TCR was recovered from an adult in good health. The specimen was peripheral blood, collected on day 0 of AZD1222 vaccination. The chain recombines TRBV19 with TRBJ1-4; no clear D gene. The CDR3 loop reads CASSPFGSLGNEKLFF. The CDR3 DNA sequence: TGTGCCAGTAGCCCCTTCGGCAGCCTGGGAAATGAAAAACTGTTTTTT.